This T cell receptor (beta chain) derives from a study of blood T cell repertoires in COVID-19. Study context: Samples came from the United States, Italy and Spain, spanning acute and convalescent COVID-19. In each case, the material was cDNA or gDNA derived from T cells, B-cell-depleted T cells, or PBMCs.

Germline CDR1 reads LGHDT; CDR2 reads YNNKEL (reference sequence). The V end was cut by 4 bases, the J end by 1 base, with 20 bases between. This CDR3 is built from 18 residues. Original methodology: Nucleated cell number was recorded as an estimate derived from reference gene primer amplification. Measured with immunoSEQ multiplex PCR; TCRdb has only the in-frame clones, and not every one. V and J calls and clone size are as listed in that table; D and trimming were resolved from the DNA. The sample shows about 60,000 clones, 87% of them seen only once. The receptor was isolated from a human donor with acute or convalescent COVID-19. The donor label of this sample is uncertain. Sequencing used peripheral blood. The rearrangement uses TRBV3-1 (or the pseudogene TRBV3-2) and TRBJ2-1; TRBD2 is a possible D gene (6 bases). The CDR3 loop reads CASSLIPKTGTSYNEQFF. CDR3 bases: TGTGCCAGCAGCCTAATACCGAAAACCGGGACTTCCTACAATGAGCAGTTCTTC.